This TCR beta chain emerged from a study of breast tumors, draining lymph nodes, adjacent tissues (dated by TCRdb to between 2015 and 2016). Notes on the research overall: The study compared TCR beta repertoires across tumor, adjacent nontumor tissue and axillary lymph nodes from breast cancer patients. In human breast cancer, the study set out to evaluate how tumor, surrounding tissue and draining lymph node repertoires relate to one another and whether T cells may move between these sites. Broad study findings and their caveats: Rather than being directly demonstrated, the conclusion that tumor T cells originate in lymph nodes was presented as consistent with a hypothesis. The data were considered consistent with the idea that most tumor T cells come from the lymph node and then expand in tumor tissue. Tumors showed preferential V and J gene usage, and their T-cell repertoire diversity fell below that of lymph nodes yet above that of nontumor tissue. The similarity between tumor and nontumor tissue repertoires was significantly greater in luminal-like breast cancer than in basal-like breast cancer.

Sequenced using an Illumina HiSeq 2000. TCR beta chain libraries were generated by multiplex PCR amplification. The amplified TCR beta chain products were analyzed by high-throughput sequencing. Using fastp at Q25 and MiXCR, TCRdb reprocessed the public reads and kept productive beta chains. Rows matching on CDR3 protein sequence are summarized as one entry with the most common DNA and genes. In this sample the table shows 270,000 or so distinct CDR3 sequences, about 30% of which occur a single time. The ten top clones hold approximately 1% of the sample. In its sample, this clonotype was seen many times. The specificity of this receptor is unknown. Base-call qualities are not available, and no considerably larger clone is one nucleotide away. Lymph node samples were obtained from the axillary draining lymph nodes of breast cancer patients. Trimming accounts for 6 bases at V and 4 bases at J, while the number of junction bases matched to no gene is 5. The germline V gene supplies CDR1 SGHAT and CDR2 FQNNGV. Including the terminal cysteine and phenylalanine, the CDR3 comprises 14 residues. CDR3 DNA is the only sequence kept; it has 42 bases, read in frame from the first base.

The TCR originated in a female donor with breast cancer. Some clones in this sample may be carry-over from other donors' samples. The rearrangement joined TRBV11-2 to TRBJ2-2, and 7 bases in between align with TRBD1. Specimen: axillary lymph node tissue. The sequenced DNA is TGTGCCAGCAGTACAGGGGTGGTCACCGGGGAGCTGTTTTTT. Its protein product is CASSTGVVTGELFF. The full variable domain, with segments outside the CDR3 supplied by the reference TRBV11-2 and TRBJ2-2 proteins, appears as EAGVAQSPRYKIIEKRQSVAFWCNPISGHATLYWYQQILGQGPKLLIQFQNNGVVDDSQLPKDRFSAERLKGVDSTLKIQPAKLEDSAVYLCASSTGVVTGELFFGEGSRLTVL.